These T cell receptor beta chains were read from a single sample in a study of shared clonotypes between healthy human individuals. The method was immunoSEQ multiplex PCR; TCRdb's version includes in-frame clones alone and lacks a portion of them. Here the sample spans roughly 2,000,000 clones, just under 95% being singletons. Material: naive CD8+ T cells from PBMCs. The source of these receptors is a man aged 18 to 30 in good health. Some clones in this sample may be carry-over from other donors' samples. The CDR3 runs from the conserved cysteine through the conserved F or W. The D gene is left open where the match is weak. Only part of the rows carry a size: once, few, many, or a class if the clone is expanded.

cdr3_nt: TGCGCCAGCAGCCAAGATGGGCTAGCGGGGGCCTACGAGCAGTACTTC; cdr3_aa: CASSQDGLAGAYEQYF; v_call: TRBV4-1; clone_size: -; j_call: TRBJ2-7; d_call: TRBD2
cdr3_nt: TGTGCCAGCAGTTTATGGGGCGGCGGAAAACTTGAAAAACTGTTTTTT; cdr3_aa: CASSLWGGGKLEKLFF; v_call: TRBV27; clone_size: -; j_call: TRBJ1-4; d_call: -
cdr3_nt: TGTGCCAGCAGCTCACCAGGGTTGAGGAACACTGAAGCTTTCTTT; cdr3_aa: CASSSPGLRNTEAFF; v_call: TRBV7-9; clone_size: once; j_call: TRBJ1-1; d_call: -
cdr3_nt: TGTGCCAGCAGGAAGGGAAGCAATCAGCCCCAGCATTTT; cdr3_aa: CASRKGSNQPQHF; v_call: TRBV6-1; clone_size: -; j_call: TRBJ1-5; d_call: -
cdr3_nt: TGTGCCAGTAGTCTGCGATACAGGGGAGGGACTGAAGCTTTCTTT; cdr3_aa: CASSLRYRGGTEAFF; v_call: TRBV19; clone_size: -; j_call: TRBJ1-1; d_call: TRBD1
cdr3_nt: TGTGCCAGCAGTGAAAGCGGGAGGAAGAATACGCAGTATTTT; cdr3_aa: CASSESGRKNTQYF; v_call: TRBV9; clone_size: -; j_call: TRBJ2-3; d_call: TRBD2
cdr3_nt: TGCGCCAGCAGCCAAGACGACGCCTTACGTGGCTACGAGCAGTACTTC; cdr3_aa: CASSQDDALRGYEQYF; v_call: TRBV4-1; clone_size: -; j_call: TRBJ2-7; d_call: -
cdr3_nt: TGCGCCAGCAGAGCCGGGACAGGGGAGTTCTTC; cdr3_aa: CASRAGTGEFF; v_call: TRBV5-1; clone_size: -; j_call: TRBJ2-1; d_call: TRBD1
cdr3_nt: TGTGCCAGCTCACCACGGGGACGGGAGAGAGGGACCTACGAGCAGTACTTC; cdr3_aa: CASSPRGRERGTYEQYF; v_call: TRBV18; clone_size: -; j_call: TRBJ2-7; d_call: -
cdr3_nt: TGTGCCAGCAGCCACGGACAGAATGATGTATGGGAGACCCAGTACTTC; cdr3_aa: CASSHGQNDVWETQYF; v_call: TRBV14; clone_size: -; j_call: TRBJ2-5; d_call: -
cdr3_nt: TGTGCCAGCCGGGCTCGGACAGGCATCCTGGACACTGAAGCTTTCTTT; cdr3_aa: CASRARTGILDTEAFF; v_call: TRBV27; clone_size: once; j_call: TRBJ1-1; d_call: TRBD1
cdr3_nt: TGCAGCGTTGGTGAAGGGGTACTTCACTACGAGCAGTACTTC; cdr3_aa: CSVGEGVLHYEQYF; v_call: TRBV29-1; clone_size: -; j_call: TRBJ2-7; d_call: -
cdr3_nt: TGTGCCAGCAGCCCCCAGGAGAGCACCTACAATGAGCAGTTCTTC; cdr3_aa: CASSPQESTYNEQFF; v_call: TRBV14; clone_size: -; j_call: TRBJ2-1; d_call: -
cdr3_nt: TGTGCCAGCAGTTTATTACCTTCTGCGGTTGAGTTGGCTGAAGCTTTCTTT; cdr3_aa: CASSLLPSAVELAEAFF; v_call: TRBV28; clone_size: -; j_call: TRBJ1-1; d_call: -
cdr3_nt: TGTGCCACCAAAACGGACATTTTTTTCGGGACCGGGGAGCTGTTTTTT; cdr3_aa: CATKTDIFFGTGELFF; v_call: TRBV28; clone_size: -; j_call: TRBJ2-2; d_call: -
cdr3_nt: TGCGCCAGCAGCCTGGAGGGCAACTTCGGGTTTAATGAGCAGTTCTTC; cdr3_aa: CASSLEGNFGFNEQFF; v_call: TRBV5-1; clone_size: -; j_call: TRBJ2-1; d_call: -
cdr3_nt: TGTGCCAGCAGCTTAGGGGGGGCAGTCTGGAACACCATATATTTT; cdr3_aa: CASSLGGAVWNTIYF; v_call: TRBV13; clone_size: -; j_call: TRBJ1-3; d_call: -
cdr3_nt: TGCGCCAGCAGCCAAGTTAATTGGGGACCCTCCTCTGGGGCCAACGTCCTGACTTTC; cdr3_aa: CASSQVNWGPSSGANVLTF; v_call: TRBV4-1; clone_size: -; j_call: TRBJ2-6; d_call: -
cdr3_nt: TGTGCCAGCAGTTTGAGTGCGGGAGGGGAGCTGTTTTTT; cdr3_aa: CASSLSAGGELFF; v_call: TRBV27; clone_size: once; j_call: TRBJ2-2; d_call: -
cdr3_nt: TGTGCCAGCAGCGTAGCGGGACAGGCACGCGATGGCTACACCTTC; cdr3_aa: CASSVAGQARDGYTF; v_call: TRBV9; clone_size: -; j_call: TRBJ1-2; d_call: TRBD1
cdr3_nt: TGTGCCGTCAGGGCAGATGAATACACTGAAGCTTTCTTT; cdr3_aa: CAVRADEYTEAFF; v_call: TRBV10-3; clone_size: few; j_call: TRBJ1-1; d_call: -
cdr3_nt: TGTGCCAGCAGTCCACGGGGGGGTGTTTATGGAAACACCATATATTTT; cdr3_aa: CASSPRGGVYGNTIYF; v_call: TRBV27; clone_size: -; j_call: TRBJ1-3; d_call: -
cdr3_nt: TGTGCCAGCAGTTTAAGCACTAACTACGAGCAGTACTTC; cdr3_aa: CASSLSTNYEQYF; v_call: TRBV27; clone_size: -; j_call: TRBJ2-7; d_call: -
cdr3_nt: TGTGCCAGCAGCGTAGGCAGGAAAAGCTCTGGGGCCAACGTCCTGACTTTC; cdr3_aa: CASSVGRKSSGANVLTF; v_call: TRBV9; clone_size: once; j_call: TRBJ2-6; d_call: -
cdr3_nt: TGTGCCAGTAGTGGAAGGACGGTGAACACTGAAGCTTTCTTT; cdr3_aa: CASSGRTVNTEAFF; v_call: TRBV19; clone_size: -; j_call: TRBJ1-1; d_call: -
cdr3_nt: TGTGCCAGCAGCTTCCCAGGCTACCAGCCCCAGCATTTT; cdr3_aa: CASSFPGYQPQHF; v_call: TRBV7-9; clone_size: -; j_call: TRBJ1-5; d_call: -
cdr3_nt: TGTGCCAGCAGCCCCCAGACAGGGAGAAACACTGAAGCTTTCTTT; cdr3_aa: CASSPQTGRNTEAFF; v_call: TRBV6-5; clone_size: -; j_call: TRBJ1-1; d_call: TRBD1
cdr3_nt: TGTGCCAGCAGTCCCGCTAGCGGGAGCAGATACAATGAGCAGTTCTTC; cdr3_aa: CASSPASGSRYNEQFF; v_call: TRBV27; clone_size: -; j_call: TRBJ2-1; d_call: TRBD2
cdr3_nt: TGTGCCAGCAGCGCCAGCGGCAACTCTGGAAACACCATATATTTT; cdr3_aa: CASSASGNSGNTIYF; v_call: TRBV9; clone_size: -; j_call: TRBJ1-3; d_call: -
cdr3_nt: TGTGCCAGCAGCGGGGGACTAGCGGGAGTAAGAGACGAGCAGTACTTC; cdr3_aa: CASSGGLAGVRDEQYF; v_call: TRBV7-9; clone_size: -; j_call: TRBJ2-7; d_call: TRBD2
cdr3_nt: TGTGCCTCCACTGGGACACGACAAGAGACCCAGTACTTC; cdr3_aa: CASTGTRQETQYF; v_call: TRBV30; clone_size: -; j_call: TRBJ2-5; d_call: -
cdr3_nt: TGCGCCAGCAGCCCCCGGCAGTCAGGGACCTACGAGCAGTACTTC; cdr3_aa: CASSPRQSGTYEQYF; v_call: TRBV4-1; clone_size: -; j_call: TRBJ2-7; d_call: -
cdr3_nt: TGTGCCAGTAGCCCCCTGGGGTGGGCTAGCGGCACAGATACGCAGTATTTT; cdr3_aa: CASSPLGWASGTDTQYF; v_call: TRBV19; clone_size: once; j_call: TRBJ2-3; d_call: -
cdr3_nt: TGCGCCAGCAGCCTCCAGGAAAGGGGCACAGATACGCAGTATTTT; cdr3_aa: CASSLQERGTDTQYF; v_call: TRBV4-3; clone_size: -; j_call: TRBJ2-3; d_call: -
cdr3_nt: TGCGCCAGCAGGACTGGACGGTTGAACACTGAAGCTTTCTTT; cdr3_aa: CASRTGRLNTEAFF; v_call: TRBV4-3; clone_size: -; j_call: TRBJ1-1; d_call: -
cdr3_nt: TGTGCCAGCAGTCCTATCCCAGGGACGGGGAACACTGAAGCTTTCTTT; cdr3_aa: CASSPIPGTGNTEAFF; v_call: TRBV27; clone_size: -; j_call: TRBJ1-1; d_call: -